This TCR beta chain was obtained from a study of T-cell reconstitution after alpha-beta-depleted transplantation in children. Unique molecular identifiers were built into the TCRbeta library. TCRdb reanalysed the PCR reads using MiXCR and keeps one entry per CDR3 protein. The table shows 500,000 or so distinct CDR3 sequences, with about an eighth occurring only once. Turning to this clonotype: No antigen is known for it.

Germline V lookup: CDR1 SQVTM, CDR2 ANQGSEA. V was clipped by 6 bases and J by 5 bases, with 26 bases between them. The CDR3 spans 16 residues. Study-wide findings and caveats: Surviving thymic progenitors and recipient T cells were the source of high TCRbeta diversity at day 60 in some patients. Approximately two months post-transplant, alpha-beta T cells reportedly originated from several hundred expanded graft clones.

This clonotype was obtained from a female patient younger than 10 who had a stem cell transplant for aplastic anemia, so the T cells may come from the graft donor. This chain connects TRBV29-1 to TRBJ2-7; the D gene is possibly TRBD2 (6 bases). The source was PBMCs, mostly from graft donor cells, collected 180 days after TCRalphabeta/CD19-depleted stem cell transplant. CDR3 residues: CSVRALEGLQPHEQYF. The CDR3 DNA reads as TGCAGCGTGAGAGCCTTGGAGGGACTCCAACCCCACGAGCAGTACTTC.